This entry concerns a single T cell receptor (beta chain). What it recognizes is unknown. The record originates from a study of identical twins. Study-wide points: Cord blood beta clonotypes present at high abundance carried fewer insertions; no such pattern appeared in memory repertoires.

V lost 1 base to trimming and J lost 2 bases, with 12 bases between them. Germline V lookup: CDR1 MGHRA, CDR2 YSYEKL. This CDR3 contains 16 residues. TCRdb reprocessed the 5' RACE reads via MiXCR and lists one record per CDR3 protein. The table has 700,000 to 950,000 distinct CDR3 sequences, about 12% seen once; the top ten hold 1.5% to 2%. The same specimen was also included in a second study, on yellow fever vaccine responses in identical twins.

The sequence came from a woman between 18 and 29 years old in good health. The material sequenced was PBMCs. V is TRBV4-1 and J is TRBJ2-1, with D perhaps matching TRBD2 (6 bases). CDR3 region: CASSQGGGVAYNEQFF. Written as DNA, the CDR3 is TGCGCCAGCAGCCAAGGAGGCGGGGTTGCCTACAATGAGCAGTTCTTC.